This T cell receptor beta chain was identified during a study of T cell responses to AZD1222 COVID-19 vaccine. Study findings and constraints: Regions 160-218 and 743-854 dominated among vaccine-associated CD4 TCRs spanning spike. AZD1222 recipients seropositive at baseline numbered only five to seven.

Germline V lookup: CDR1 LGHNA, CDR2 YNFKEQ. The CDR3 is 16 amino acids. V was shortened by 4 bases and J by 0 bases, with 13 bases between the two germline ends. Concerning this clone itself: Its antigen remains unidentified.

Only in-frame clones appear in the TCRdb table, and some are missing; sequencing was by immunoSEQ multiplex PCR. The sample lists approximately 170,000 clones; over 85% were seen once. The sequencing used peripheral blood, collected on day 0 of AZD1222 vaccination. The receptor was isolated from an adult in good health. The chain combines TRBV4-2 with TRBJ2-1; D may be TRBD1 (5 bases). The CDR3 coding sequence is TGTGCCAGCAGCCCAGGACAAACCCTCTCCTACAATGAGCAGTTCTTC. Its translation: CASSPGQTLSYNEQFF.